These 15 T cell receptor beta chains originate from one sample sequenced in a study of human T cells and chemical hapten exposure. As to time point: patch test 2, 6 weeks after DPC sensitization. Treatment: therapeutic diphenylcyclopropenone sensitization with weekly scalp DPC. Via MiXCR, TCRdb re-called the RACE reads, giving one row per CDR3 protein. The repertoire holds roughly 54,000 distinct CDR3 sequences, with over 9.5% as singletons. The specimen was whole blood, collected in connection with sensitization to the hapten diphenylcyclopropenone (DPC). These receptors were obtained from a woman aged 45 to 65 with alopecia areata. Some clones in this sample may be carry-over from other donors' samples.

This clonotype showed up just a few times. V and J are TRBV11-2 and TRBJ1-5, with D unresolved. The V gene lost 5 bases and the J gene lost 0 bases, with 14 bases spanning the gap. Per the germline V gene, CDR1 is SGHAT and CDR2 is FQNNGV. The CDR3 is 16 residues long. The CDR3 DNA follows: TGTGCCAGCAGCCCCGGTATGGGCCGTAGCAATCAGCCCCAGCATTTT. This codes for CASSPGMGRSNQPQHF. The entire variable domain, with the rest obtained from reference TRBV11-2 and TRBJ1-5, is as follows: EAGVAQSPRYKIIEKRQSVAFWCNPISGHATLYWYQQILGQGPKLLIQFQNNGVVDDSQLPKDRFSAERLKGVDSTLKIQPAKLEDSAVYLCASSPGMGRSNQPQHFGDGTRLSIL.

This clonotype was recorded at least ten times. This chain joins TRBV29-1 and TRBJ2-2; possibly TRBD1 for D (6 bases). The length of the CDR3 is 15 residues. V shed 4 bases and J shed 0 bases, with 12 bases lying between them. Germline values: CDR1 SQVTM, CDR2 ANQGSEA. CDR3 coding DNA: TGCAGCGTTGGGGCCGGGACATCGAACACCGGGGAGCTGTTTTTT. Residues: CSVGAGTSNTGELFF.

This clonotype appeared many times. J is TRBJ1-2 and V is TRBV18; weak D call: TRBD1 (6 bases). This CDR3 has 16 amino acids. CDR1 is KGHSH and CDR2 is LQKENI in the germline V gene. The V end was cut by 2 bases, the J end by 4 bases, with 17 bases between. This CDR3 is CASSPTTGPQSYGYTF. The CDR3, as DNA: TGTGCCAGCTCACCAACGACAGGACCTCAATCCTATGGCTACACCTTC.

This clonotype occurred many times. The chain uses TRBV5-1 and TRBJ1-1; 7 bases are a match to TRBD1. V was clipped by 2 bases and J by 1 base; unmatched bases: 2. This CDR3 spans 14 amino acids. Germline CDR1 SGHRS, CDR2 YFSETQ. CDR3 amino acids: CASSLQGQNTEAFF. Here the CDR3 DNA reads TGCGCCAGCAGCTTACAGGGGCAGAACACTGAAGCTTTCTTT.

This clonotype was counted ten times or more. The chain links TRBV29-1 to TRBJ2-2; D is undetermined. This CDR3 has 14 residues. CDR1 SQVTM and CDR2 ANQGSEA come from the germline V gene. Trimming left V 6 bases short and J 2 bases short, with 13 bases between. CDR3 amino acids: CSVAKNSNTGELFF. DNA for the CDR3: TGCAGCGTCGCCAAGAACAGTAACACCGGGGAGCTGTTTTTT.

The chain is built from TRBV6-2 or TRBV6-3 and TRBJ1-5; D is unresolved. Germline CDR1 reads MNHEY; CDR2 reads SVGEGT. The V gene lost 3 bases and the J gene lost 5 bases, with 14 bases spanning the gap. The CDR3 sequence is 15 residues long. The CDR3 DNA sequence: TGTGCCAGCAGTTATTCCAGCAGGAGCGATCAGCCCCAGCATTTT. Translating it yields CASSYSSRSDQPQHF.

This clonotype was seen repeatedly, ten times or more. The chain recombines TRBV19 with TRBJ2-1; no reliable D call. The V gene's germline CDR1 is LNHDA and CDR2 SQIVND (reference sequence). V lost 7 bases and J 8 bases, leaving 12 bases between the germline ends. CDR3 length: 12 amino acids. CDR3 coding DNA: TGTGCCAGTATATGGTTACTCGATGAGCAGTTCTTC. It translates to CASIWLLDEQFF. The entire variable domain, with the rest obtained from reference TRBV19 and TRBJ2-1, is as follows: DGGITQSPKYLFRKEGQNVTLSCEQNLNHDAMYWYRQDPGQGLRLIYYSQIVNDFQKGDIAEGYSVSREKKESFPLTVTSAQKNPTAFYLCASIWLLDEQFFGPGTRLTVL.

This clonotype was seen ten or more times. The chain joins TRBV5-1 to TRBJ1-1; D unclear. Trimming took off 0 bases at V and 6 bases at J, with 9 bases between the two ends. CDR3 length: 13 residues. Germline V gene data show CDR1 as SGHRS and CDR2 as YFSETQ. CDR3 region: CASSLEGLPEAFF. The CDR3 nucleotides are TGCGCCAGCAGCTTGGAGGGTCTCCCTGAAGCTTTCTTT.

The chain combines TRBV29-1 with TRBJ2-3; a weak D match, TRBD1 (6 bases). From germline, CDR1 is SQVTM and CDR2 ANQGSEA. The CDR3 sequence is 13 residues long. V gave up 6 bases and J gave up 4 bases, with 14 bases separating them. CDR3 sequence (DNA): TGCAGCGTCGGAGCATCAGGGGCAGATACGCAGTATTTT. Translated: CSVGASGADTQYF.

The chain couples TRBV7-2 to TRBJ1-1, with D possibly TRBD1 on 5 matching bases. Germline V CDR1 and CDR2: SGHTA, FQGNSA. CDR3 length: 11 residues. Trimming shortened V by 2 bases and J by 7 bases, and 5 bases separated the two germline ends. The CDR3: CASSLQGEAFF. CDR3 in DNA: TGTGCCAGCAGCTTACAGGGTGAAGCTTTCTTT.

This chain's CDR3 is CASSQTDEGASSPLHF. The CDR3, as DNA: TGCGCCAGCAGCCAAACTGATGAGGGGGCAAGCTCACCCCTCCACTTT. The V call is TRBV4-3, the J call TRBJ1-6; the match to TRBD1 covers 7 bases. J gave up 10 bases and V 2 bases, and 11 bases lay outside the gene matches. This CDR3 has 16 amino acids. Germline-derived CDR1 and CDR2 are LGHNA and YSLEER.

This clonotype appeared many times. This chain connects TRBV28 to TRBJ2-7; possibly TRBD1 for D (5 bases). CDR3 length: 16 amino acids. The germline V gene encodes CDR1 MDHEN and CDR2 SYDVKM. V lost 2 bases and J 2 bases, leaving 16 bases between the germline ends. The CDR3 protein is CASSLLTQVRTYEQYF. CDR3 bases: TGTGCCAGCAGTTTACTCACACAGGTCCGAACCTACGAGCAGTACTTC. The whole variable domain, remainder taken from reference TRBV28 and TRBJ2-7, is DVKVTQSSRYLVKRTGEKVFLECVQDMDHENMFWYRQDPGLGLRLIYFSYDVKMKEKGDIPEGYSVSREKKERFSLILESASTNQTSMYLCASSLLTQVRTYEQYFGPGTRLTVT.

This chain joins TRBV7-6 and TRBJ2-2; 8 positions agree with TRBD2. J lost 4 bases, V lost 5 bases, and 9 bases had no gene match. The CDR3 is made up of 16 amino acids. Germline CDR1 is SGHVS and CDR2 is FNYEAQ. As DNA, the CDR3 is TGTGCCAGCAGCGGAAGCGGGAGTTGGGTCACCGGGGAGCTGTTTTTT. Amino acids: CASSGSGSWVTGELFF.

The table lists this clonotype with many counts. The J gene is TRBJ2-3, the V gene TRBV19; possible D gene TRBD1, 6 bases. Trimming shortened V by 5 bases and J by 5 bases, and 14 bases separated the two germline ends. The CDR3 spans 14 residues. Looked up from germline, CDR1 is LNHDA and CDR2 is SQIVND (reference sequence). The CDR3 protein is CASSLDGTRDTQYF. The CDR3 DNA reads as TGTGCCAGTAGTCTTGACGGGACACGAGATACGCAGTATTTT.

This clonotype was picked up a small number of times. V is TRBV7-9 and J is TRBJ1-2; 9 bases fit TRBD1. The CDR3 is 12 residues long. The germline V gene has CDR1 SEHNR and CDR2 FQNEAQ (reference sequence). Unmatched junction bases numbered 3, after V lost 7 bases and J lost 6 bases. In DNA form, the CDR3 reads TGTGCCAGCAACAGGGGGCAGGATGGCTACACCTTC. Its protein product is CASNRGQDGYTF.